This T cell receptor (beta chain) appears in the sequencing data of a study of PD-1 blockade in classical Hodgkin lymphoma. Remarks on this clone: In the same sample, other DNA sequences code for this CDR3.

The assay was immunoSEQ multiplex PCR, and TCRdb's table has in-frame clones only and misses some. The table has 70,000 or so clones, over 90% seen once. The time point: newly diagnosed, previously untreated cHL patient sample. Deletions cut 8 bases from V and 3 bases from J, with 14 bases between. The germline V gene has CDR1 MNHNS and CDR2 SASEGT. This CDR3 is 14 amino acids long. The chain joins TRBV6-1 to TRBJ1-5; maybe TRBD1 (5 bases). Source material: peripheral blood mononuclear cells (PBMCs). This clonotype was sampled from a human donor with classical Hodgkin lymphoma. CDR3 loop: CASRAGFVNQPQHF. CDR3 DNA: TGTGCCAGCCGGGCAGGGTTTGTCAATCAGCCCCAGCATTTT.